This TCR beta chain was captured by sequencing in a study of cytomegalovirus exposure and HLA in healthy donors. PCR amplification relied on 60 Vbeta primers (plus 13 Jbeta primers). Profiled with immunoSEQ multiplex PCR; TCRdb holds only in-frame clones, not every one. Of more than 95,000 clones listed, 75% to 85% were seen once; the top ten hold 7% to 9.5%. Germline CDR1 SQVTM, CDR2 ANQGSEA. The CDR3 has 14 residues. With V trimmed by 3 bases and J by 0 bases, 4 bases remained unmatched. V and J are TRBV29-1 and TRBJ2-7; 8 positions match TRBD1. The sample was PBMCs. The source of this sequence is a young man in good health and CMV-seropositive. CDR3 sequence (DNA): TGCAGCGTTGACTCGGGACAGGCCTCCTACGAGCAGTACTTC. It specifies CSVDSGQASYEQYF.